This TCR beta chain was recovered during a study of cytomegalovirus exposure and HLA in healthy donors. Whole-study findings and limits: There were around 160 TCR beta chains listed as cytomegalovirus-associated. Later analysis placed DRB1 highest and HLA-C lowest in TCR association rates, which differed by HLA locus.

PCR was performed using 60 Vbeta and 13 Jbeta primers. Profiled with immunoSEQ multiplex PCR; TCRdb holds only in-frame clones, not every one. The sample lists roughly 70,000 clones, about 67% occurring once. The CDR3 extends over 17 amino acids. The ends lost 0 bases at V and 4 bases at J; junction bases unmatched: 8. In germline, CDR1 is ENHRY, CDR2 SYGVKD. Concerning this clone: Its specificity is not known.

The source of this sequence is a human donor in good health. The rearrangement links TRBV10-3 to TRBJ2-5; 10 nucleotides agree with TRBD2. Sequenced: PBMCs. The CDR3 region has the DNA TGTGCCATCAGTGAGTCCCTGGCTAGCGGGAGTTCAGAGACCCAGTACTTC. Translating it yields CAISESLASGSSETQYF.